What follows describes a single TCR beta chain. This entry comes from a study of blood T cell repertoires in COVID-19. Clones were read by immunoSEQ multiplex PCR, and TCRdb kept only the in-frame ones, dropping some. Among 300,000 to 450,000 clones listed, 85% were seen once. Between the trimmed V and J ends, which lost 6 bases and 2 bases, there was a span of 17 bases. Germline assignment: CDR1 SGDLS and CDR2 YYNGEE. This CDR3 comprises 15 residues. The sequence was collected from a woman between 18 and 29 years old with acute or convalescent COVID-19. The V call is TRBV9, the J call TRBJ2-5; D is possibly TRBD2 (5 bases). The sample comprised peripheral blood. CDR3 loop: CASTATSGAQETQYF. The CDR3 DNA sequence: TGTGCCAGCACCGCCACAAGCGGAGCTCAAGAGACCCAGTACTTC.